Here is one TCR beta chain with its context. What it binds is unknown. This entry comes from a study of vaccination effects on CD4 cells after COVID-19. Libraries were prepared by immunoSEQ multiplex PCR; TCRdb keeps only in-frame clonotypes and omits some of them. The sample has 35,000 to 45,000 clones, about 80% seen once. Ahead of sequencing, the ViraFEST assay grew antigen-specific CD4+ T cells using viral peptide pools. Following 10 days of culture, CD4+ T cells were isolated. Either the BNT162b2 or mRNA-1273 vaccine was given to participants in two doses. Among the vaccine recipients, none had a prior SARS-CoV-2 infection, and nucleocapsid antibodies were negative. A density of more than 1.5 million PBMC per well was used; these cells were cultured with approximately 9.1 IU/ml IL-2 and roughly 9.5 ug/ml peptides. This CDR3 has 14 amino acids. Germline values: CDR1 SGHRS, CDR2 YFSETQ. Trimming took 4 bases from V and 2 from J, leaving 12 bases between them.

Study-level points and caveats: Clones induced by infection and by vaccine showed marked clonal contraction late after vaccination.

The starting material was CD4+ T cells from PBMCs cultured with HCoV-NL63 spike peptides, obtained after COVID-19 vaccination. The sequence was obtained from a human donor who received a COVID-19 vaccine. Some clones in this sample may be carry-over from other donors' samples. This chain joins TRBV5-1 and TRBJ1-1; a weak D match, TRBD1 (6 bases). CDR3 residues: CASSGTDSNTEAFF. The CDR3 nucleotides are TGCGCCAGCAGCGGGACGGACAGTAACACTGAAGCTTTCTTT. Full variable domain (remainder filled in from reference TRBV5-1 and TRBJ1-1): KAGVTQTPRYLIKTRGQQVTLSCSPISGHRSVSWYQQTPGQGLQFLFEYFSETQRNKGNFPGRFSGRQFSNSRSEMNVSTLELGDSALYLCASSGTDSNTEAFFGQGTRLTVV.